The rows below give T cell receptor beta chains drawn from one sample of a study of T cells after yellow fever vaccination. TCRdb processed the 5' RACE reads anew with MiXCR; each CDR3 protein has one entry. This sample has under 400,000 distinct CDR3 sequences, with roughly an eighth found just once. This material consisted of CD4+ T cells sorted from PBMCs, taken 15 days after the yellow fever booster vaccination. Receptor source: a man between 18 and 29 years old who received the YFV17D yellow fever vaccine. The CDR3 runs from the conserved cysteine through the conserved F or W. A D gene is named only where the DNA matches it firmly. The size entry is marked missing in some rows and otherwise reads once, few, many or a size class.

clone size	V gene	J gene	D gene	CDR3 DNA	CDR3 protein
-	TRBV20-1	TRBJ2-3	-	TGCAGTGCTAGGGAGACTTTCACAGATACGCAGTATTTT	CSARETFTDTQYF
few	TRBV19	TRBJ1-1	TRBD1	TGTGCCAGTAGTAGAACTGAGGGGGCGAGCACTGAAGCTTTCTTT	CASSRTEGASTEAFF
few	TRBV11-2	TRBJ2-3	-	TGTGCCAGCAGGGGACTTAGCACAGATACGCAGTATTTT	CASRGLSTDTQYF
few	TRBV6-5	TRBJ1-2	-	TGTGCCAGCAGTTACTCACCGCAGGGGTCGTATGGCTACACCTTC	CASSYSPQGSYGYTF
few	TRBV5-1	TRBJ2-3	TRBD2	TGCGCCAGCAAACCTGTAGCGGGGGGCCCTGGGGATACGCAGTATTTT	CASKPVAGGPGDTQYF
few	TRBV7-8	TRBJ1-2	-	TGTGCCAGCAGCTTAGCGGCCGGGATCCTGAGCTATGGCTACACCTTC	CASSLAAGILSYGYTF
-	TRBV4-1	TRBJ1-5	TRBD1	TGCGCCAGCAGCCAAGAACCCGCCAGGGGGCTCGTTCAGCCCCAGCATTTT	CASSQEPARGLVQPQHF
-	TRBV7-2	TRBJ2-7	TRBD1	TGTGCCAGCAGCGTAGGGACAGACCTCGAGCAGTACTTC	CASSVGTDLEQYF
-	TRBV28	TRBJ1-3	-	TGTGCCAGCAGTATCCCGGGGGGGACGACTGGAAACACCATATATTTT	CASSIPGGTTGNTIYF
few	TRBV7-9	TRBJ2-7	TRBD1	TGTGCCTGCGACAGGGGGCTGTACGAGCAGTACTTC	CACDRGLYEQYF
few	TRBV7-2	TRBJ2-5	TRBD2	TGTGCCAGCAGCTTGGTTAGCGGGGGGGGCTTGGAGACCCAGTACTTC	CASSLVSGGGLETQYF
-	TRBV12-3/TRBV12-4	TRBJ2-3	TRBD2	TGTGCCAGCAGGGGCGGGACTAGCGGGGATACGCAGTATTTT	CASRGGTSGDTQYF
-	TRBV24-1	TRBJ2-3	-	TGTGCCACCAGTGATCCCTACACAGATACGCAGTATTTT	CATSDPYTDTQYF
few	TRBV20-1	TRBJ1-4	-	TGCAGTGCTACATCCCGAGACGAAAAACTGTTTTTT	CSATSRDEKLFF
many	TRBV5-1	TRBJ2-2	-	TGCGCCAGCAGCTTGGTTGGCGGGGACACCGGGGAGCTGTTTTTT	CASSLVGGDTGELFF
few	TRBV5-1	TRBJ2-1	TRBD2	TGCGCCAGCAGCGTCAGCGGGGGGCCCTACAATGAGCAGTTCTTC	CASSVSGGPYNEQFF
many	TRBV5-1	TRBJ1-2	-	TGCGCCAGCAGCTTGGAACAGAACTATGGCTACACCTTC	CASSLEQNYGYTF
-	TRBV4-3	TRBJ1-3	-	TGCGCCAGCAGCCTCGGGTGGTCTGGAAACACCATATATTTT	CASSLGWSGNTIYF
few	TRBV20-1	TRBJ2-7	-	TGCAGTGCGTTGAGAGGCAGGGCCAGCGAGCAGTACTTC	CSALRGRASEQYF
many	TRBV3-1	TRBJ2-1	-	TGTGCCAGCAGCTCCCTGGGGGATGAGCAGTTCTTC	CASSSLGDEQFF
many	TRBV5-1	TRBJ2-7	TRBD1	TGCGCCAGCAGGGACAGGGCCTACGAGCAGTACTTC	CASRDRAYEQYF
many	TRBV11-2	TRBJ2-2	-	TGTGCCAGCAGCTTAAATCAGGACGGGGAGCTGTTTTTT	CASSLNQDGELFF
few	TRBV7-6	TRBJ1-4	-	TGTGCCAGCAGCTTAGCAGGGAGGGCTCAGGGAGGCGAAAAACTGTTTTTT	CASSLAGRAQGGEKLFF
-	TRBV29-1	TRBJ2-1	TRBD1	TGCAGCTATTCCCCGGGACAGGGACGCAATGAGCAGTTCTTC	CSYSPGQGRNEQFF
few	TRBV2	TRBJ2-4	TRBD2	TGTGCCAGCAGGACTGGGTGGGGACTAGCGGAAAGGGGAGCCAAAAACATTCAGTACTTC	CASRTGWGLAERGAKNIQYF
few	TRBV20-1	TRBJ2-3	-	TGCAGTGCCCTTACCCGGACAGATACGCAGTATTTT	CSALTRTDTQYF
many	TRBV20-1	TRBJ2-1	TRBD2	TGCAGTGCCAGGGATCACGGACTAGGGGAGCAGTTCTTC	CSARDHGLGEQFF
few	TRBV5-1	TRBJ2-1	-	TGCGCCAGCAGCTTGGGACCTGCGGGGGCTACGAGCTCCTACAATGAGCAGTTCTTC	CASSLGPAGATSSYNEQFF
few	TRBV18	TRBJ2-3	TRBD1	TGTGCCAGCTCACGGGACAGATACAGCACAGATACGCAGTATTTT	CASSRDRYSTDTQYF
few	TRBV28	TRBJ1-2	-	TGTGCCAGCAGTTTACTGACTGGGGGCTACACCTTC	CASSLLTGGYTF
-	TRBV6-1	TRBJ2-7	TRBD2	TGTGCCAGCATCTCGACTAGCGGGACCTACGAGCAGTACTTC	CASISTSGTYEQYF
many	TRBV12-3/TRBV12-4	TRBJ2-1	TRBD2	TGTGCCAGCAGTTTGGAAGCGGGGGGATACAATGAGCAGTTCTTC	CASSLEAGGYNEQFF
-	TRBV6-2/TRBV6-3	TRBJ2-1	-	TGTGCCAGCAGTATGGGCTATGAGCAGTTCTTC	CASSMGYEQFF
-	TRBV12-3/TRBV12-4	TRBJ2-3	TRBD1	TGTGCCAGCAGTTCCGGGACAGAGTTCACAGATACGCAGTATTTT	CASSSGTEFTDTQYF
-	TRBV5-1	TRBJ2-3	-	TGCGCCAGCAGGCGGGCCCCAGGTCCCCCAGATACGCAGTATTTT	CASRRAPGPPDTQYF
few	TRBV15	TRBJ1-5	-	TGTGCCACCAGCAGAGACTCAGGGGTCCCCCCGAGGCCCCAGCATTTT	CATSRDSGVPPRPQHF